This entry features one T cell receptor (beta chain) sequence. Original processing notes: Amplification of reference gene primers was used by the study to estimate nucleated cell counts. The protocol was immunoSEQ multiplex PCR, while the TCRdb copy is restricted to in-frame clones and leaves out a portion. Clone size and the V and J calls come from that table; the DNA yielded D and trimming. The sample holds 150,000 or so clones; around 84% are singletons and the top ten take 1.5% to 2%. The data are from a study of blood T cell repertoires in COVID-19. About the study: Whether acute or convalescent, the COVID-19 samples came from the United States, Italy and Spain. The analysed material was cDNA or gDNA that came from T cells, B-cell-depleted T cells, or PBMCs.

Germline trimming cut 2 bases from V and 0 bases from J; bases unmatched to any gene: 4. The CDR3 consists of 16 residues. Germline lookup yields CDR1 MNHEY and CDR2 SMNVEV (reference sequence). The chain employs TRBV27 and TRBJ2-5; 9 bases match TRBD2. The sequencing sample was made of peripheral blood. The TCR was taken from an elderly man with acute or convalescent COVID-19. The CDR3 protein is CASSLMLAGYQETQYF. In DNA form, the CDR3 reads TGTGCCAGCAGTTTAATGCTAGCGGGGTACCAAGAGACCCAGTACTTC.